The clone carrying this T cell receptor (beta chain) was seen a handful of times. TCRdb ran MiXCR on the RACE reads and lists one entry per CDR3 protein. The sample comprises around 71,000 distinct CDR3 sequences, around 9.8% of which are singletons, and more than 2.5% rests with the top ten. Regarding time point: patch test 1, 2 weeks after DPC sensitization. The treatment: therapeutic diphenylcyclopropenone sensitization with weekly scalp DPC. The source of the sample is a study of human T cells and chemical hapten exposure. Background on the study: Skin on the upper inner arm, 2 cm by 2 cm in size, was sensitized with 2% DPC.

Germline CDR1 and CDR2: SNHLY and FYNNEI. CDR3 length equals 15 residues. V lost 0 bases, J lost 4 bases, and 9 bases lay in between. The chain combines TRBV2 with TRBJ2-2; D unresolved. The sequences come from whole blood, collected in connection with sensitization to the hapten diphenylcyclopropenone (DPC). The receptor's source is a woman aged 40 to 50 with alopecia areata. Some clones in this sample may be carry-over from other donors' samples. The CDR3 is CASSEAEVVTGELFF. CDR3 in DNA: TGTGCCAGCAGTGAAGCGGAAGTAGTCACCGGGGAGCTGTTTTTT.